The 28 T cell receptor beta chains listed next were all sequenced from one sample in a study of post-analysis software for immune sequencing data. General observations from the study: Five or six TRBV segments, TRBV5-6, TRBV5-1 and TRBV20-1 among them, were found more frequent in patients than controls.

Unique molecular identifiers had been added to the TCR beta cDNA libraries. TCRdb re-called the PCR reads through MiXCR, storing one row per CDR3 protein. Found here are about 540,000 distinct CDR3 sequences, approximately 34% of them singletons; the top ten hold around 5.9%. Antigen specificity for these receptors is unknown. What was sequenced was blood. All receptors come from a girl aged 2-17 years with multiple sclerosis.

This clonotype was picked up a small number of times. The chain joins TRBV7-2 to TRBJ2-5; D assignment may be TRBD1 or TRBD2 (5 bases each). V shed 1 base and J shed 1 base, with 10 bases lying between them. Per the germline V gene, CDR1 is SGHTA and CDR2 is FQGNSA. The CDR3 totals 15 residues. CDR3 in amino acids: CASSLGGRTQETQYF. The CDR3 nucleotides are TGTGCCAGCAGCTTAGGGGGACGGACCCAAGAGACCCAGTACTTC.

The sample holds a few counts of this clonotype. The V call is TRBV4-3, the J call TRBJ2-7; D is ambiguous. Trimming removed 2 bases from V and 3 bases from J, with 5 bases in between. The germline CDR1 and CDR2 sequences are LGHNA and YSLEER. This CDR3 comprises 12 residues. The CDR3 protein is CASSQRDYEQYF. CDR3 coding DNA: TGCGCCAGCAGCCAAAGAGACTACGAGCAGTACTTC.

This clonotype has just a few counts. V and J are TRBV27 and TRBJ1-6; TRBD1 might be the D (5 bases). CDR3 size: 15 residues. V lost 2 bases and J lost 2, with 7 bases in between. The germline V gene encodes CDR1 MNHEY and CDR2 SMNVEV (reference sequence). This chain's CDR3 is CASSLPGPYNSPLHF. DNA of the CDR3: TGTGCCAGCAGTTTACCAGGGCCCTATAATTCACCCCTCCACTTT.

The V and J genes are TRBV7-3 and TRBJ1-2, with D perhaps matching TRBD1 (5 bases). CDR3 size: 13 residues. Germline CDR1 SGHTA, CDR2 FQGTGA. V was trimmed by 5 bases and J by 6 bases, leaving 13 bases between them. The CDR3 bases are TGTGCCAGCAGCCCGCAGGGAGGGGATGGCTACACCTTC. Translation: CASSPQGGDGYTF.

The chain recombines TRBV10-3 with TRBJ2-1; the match to TRBD2 covers 10 bases. CDR3 size: 15 residues. Per germline, CDR1 ENHRY and CDR2 SYGVKD. V gave up 7 bases and J gave up 12 bases; unmatched junction bases: 15. CDR3 residues: CAITSSGGVGDGQFF. The DNA of the CDR3 is TGTGCCATCACTTCTAGCGGGGGAGTCGGGGATGGGCAGTTCTTC.

This chain joins TRBV6-6 and TRBJ1-5; D is possibly TRBD1 (5 bases). The CDR3 totals 15 residues. The V gene's germline CDR1 is MNHNY and CDR2 SVGAGI (reference sequence). V lost 2 bases and J 2 bases, leaving 10 bases between the germline ends. The CDR3 loop reads CASSYGVGGNQPQHF. The DNA for the CDR3 is TGTGCCAGCAGTTACGGGGTGGGGGGCAATCAGCCCCAGCATTTT.

This clonotype was seen many times. V usage is TRBV25-1 and J usage is TRBJ2-1, with TRBD1 matching over 7 bases. The germline V gene has CDR1 MGHDK and CDR2 SYGVNS. The CDR3 totals 16 residues. The junction had 13 bases not matched to a gene; V was cut back by 5 bases and J by 6 bases. CDR3 coding DNA: TGTGCCAGCAGTAAACAGACAGGGTCGGGTATCAATGAGCAGTTCTTC. Its translation: CASSKQTGSGINEQFF.

This clonotype is labeled as medium-sized. The J gene is TRBJ2-7, the V gene TRBV20-1; D ambiguous. The CDR3 is 13 residues long. V gave up 3 bases and J gave up 1 base, with 10 bases separating them. The V gene's germline CDR1 is DFQATT and CDR2 SNEGSKA (reference sequence). The CDR3 region has the DNA TGCAGTGCTAGTGAAGACGGTTCCTACGAGCAGTACTTC. Protein: CSASEDGSYEQYF.

This clonotype has only a few counts. The chain joins TRBV7-8 to TRBJ2-7, with TRBD1 matching over 8 bases. V dropped 0 bases and J dropped 4; count of bases not matched to a gene: 2. The CDR3 is 14 residues long. Germline V gene sequence: CDR1 SGHVS, CDR2 FQNEAQ. The CDR3 sequence: CASSLAGQAYEQYF. The CDR3 DNA follows: TGTGCCAGCAGCTTAGCGGGACAGGCATACGAGCAGTACTTC.

The CDR3 DNA reads as TGTGCCAGCGAATCCGAAGGGACAGCCCTCGACACTGAAGCTTTCTTT. Its translation is CASESEGTALDTEAFF. The V call is TRBV5-5, the J call TRBJ1-1, with TRBD1 identical over 7 bases. The germline gives CDR1 SGHKS, CDR2 YYEKEE (reference sequence). V gave up 7 bases and J gave up 3 bases; unmatched junction bases: 15. The CDR3 extends over 16 amino acids.

The V call is TRBV7-3, the J call TRBJ2-1; no definite D call. Germline CDR1 is SGHTA and CDR2 is FQGTGA. The CDR3 runs to 12 residues. The V end lost 5 bases, the J end lost 4 bases, and 6 bases lay between the germline ends. The CDR3 sequence: CASSARYNEQFF. CDR3 nucleotides: TGTGCCAGCAGCGCCCGTTACAATGAGCAGTTCTTC.

The chain uses TRBV28 and TRBJ2-1; TRBD2 agrees at 8 bases. V was clipped by 3 bases and J by 8 bases; unmatched bases: 21. The CDR3 has 19 amino acids. Germline assignment: CDR1 MDHEN and CDR2 SYDVKM. CDR3 DNA sequence: TGTGCCAGCAGTTTCCCAACCAACCAGGCCGGGACTAGGTTCCATGAGCAGTTCTTC. This codes for CASSFPTNQAGTRFHEQFF.

There are a few counts of this clonotype. V is TRBV5-1 and J is TRBJ2-1; possibly TRBD1 for D (6 bases). The germline V gene encodes CDR1 SGHRS and CDR2 YFSETQ. The CDR3 loop spans 15 amino acids. Trimming took off 4 bases at V and 2 bases at J, with 13 bases between the two ends. CDR3 sequence reads: CASSQGGWAYNEQFF. CDR3 DNA sequence: TGCGCCAGCAGCCAAGGGGGATGGGCCTACAATGAGCAGTTCTTC.

At least ten counts were recorded for this clonotype. The V call is TRBV5-1, the J call TRBJ1-2, with 10 bases fitting TRBD1. V was clipped by 3 bases and J by 3 bases; unmatched bases: 8. From germline, CDR1 is SGHRS and CDR2 YFSETQ. The CDR3 contains 16 residues. CDR3 DNA: TGCGCCAGCAGCTACAACCCCGGGACAGGGGACTATGGCTACACCTTC. It translates to CASSYNPGTGDYGYTF.

This chain uses TRBV9 with TRBJ2-3; 7 bases are shared with TRBD2. V gave up 5 bases and J gave up 2 bases; unmatched junction bases: 8. The CDR3 extends over 15 amino acids. CDR1 is SGDLS and CDR2 is YYNGEE in the germline V gene. In DNA form, the CDR3 reads TGTGCCAGCAGTGACAGCGGGGAGGTCACAGATACGCAGTATTTT. This sequence encodes CASSDSGEVTDTQYF. Full variable domain (rest looked up from reference TRBV9 and TRBJ2-3): DSGVTQTPKHLITATGQRVTLRCSPRSGDLSVYWYQQSLDQGLQFLIQYYNGEERAKGNILERFSAQQFPDLHSELNLSSLELGDSALYFCASSDSGEVTDTQYFGPGTRLTVL.

The V and J genes are TRBV20-1 and TRBJ1-2; 9 bases fit TRBD1. Germline-derived CDR1 and CDR2 are DFQATT and SNEGSKA (reference sequence). V shed 2 bases and J 8 bases; nucleotides not matched to a gene: 9. The CDR3 consists of 14 residues. As DNA, the CDR3 is TGCAGTGCTAGAAACAGGGGGCAGGTAGACGGCTACACCTTC. Translating it yields CSARNRGQVDGYTF.

This chain joins TRBV20-1 and TRBJ2-3; the D gene is possibly TRBD2 (5 bases). Between the trimmed V and J ends, which lost 3 bases and 4 bases, there was a span of 23 bases. This CDR3 has 17 residues. The germline V gene has CDR1 DFQATT and CDR2 SNEGSKA (reference sequence). CDR3 coding DNA: TGCAGTGCTAGGGACTTACGACGGTCCCACACAGCAGATACGCAGTATTTT. Protein: CSARDLRRSHTADTQYF.

In its sample, this clonotype was seen a few times. The rearrangement uses TRBV29-1 and TRBJ2-3, with D possibly TRBD1 on 6 matching bases. Germline CDR1 reads SQVTM; CDR2 reads ANQGSEA. Deletions cut 4 bases from V and 5 bases from J, with 19 bases between. The CDR3 length is 15 residues. CDR3 in amino acids: CSVVSAREGGDTQYF. The DNA for the CDR3 is TGCAGCGTTGTCAGTGCCAGGGAAGGGGGAGATACGCAGTATTTT.

The V and J genes are TRBV4-2 and TRBJ1-4; no definite D call. The CDR3 totals 12 residues. Looked up from germline, CDR1 is LGHNA and CDR2 is YNFKEQ. Between the trimmed V and J ends, which lost 2 bases and 8 bases, there was a span of 6 bases. The CDR3 bases are TGTGCCAGCAGCCAACGTGACGAAAAACTGTTTTTT. Translating it yields CASSQRDEKLFF.

This clonotype showed up just a few times. This chain connects TRBV7-9 to TRBJ2-5; 10 bases fit TRBD2. The CDR3 is made up of 14 amino acids. J gave up 11 bases and V 5 bases, and 11 bases lay outside the gene matches. Looked up from germline, CDR1 is SEHNR and CDR2 is FQNEAQ (reference sequence). The CDR3 loop is CASSRAGGQNEQYF. The CDR3 DNA reads TGTGCCAGCAGCCGAGCGGGGGGGCAAAATGAGCAGTACTTC.

A remark on this clonotype: Germline and junction disagree at one end, which may indicate a read error. The chain links TRBV7-3 to TRBJ2-3; 8 bases line up with TRBD1. Per the germline V gene, CDR1 is SGHTA and CDR2 is FQGTGA. CDR3 size: 16 residues. The CDR3 DNA reads TGTGCCTGCAGTTACGCCGGACAGGGCATCGGAGATACGCAGTATTTT. Translation: CACSYAGQGIGDTQYF. The full variable domain, with the rest looked up from reference TRBV7-3 and TRBJ2-3, is GAGVSQTPSNKVTEKGKYVELRCDPISGHTALYWYRQSLGQGPEFLIYFQGTGAADDSGLPNDRFFAVRPEGSVSTLKIQRTERGDSAVYLCACSYAGQGIGDTQYFGPGTRLTVL.

The V gene is TRBV5-1, the J gene TRBJ2-5, with 8 bases aligning to TRBD2. The CDR3 covers 15 residues. CDR1 and CDR2 from the germline V gene are SGHRS and YFSETQ. V lost 5 bases and J lost 1; bases outside the gene matches: 7. The CDR3 region has the DNA TGCGCCAGCAGTTTCGCTCGGGGGGGCCAAGAGACCCAGTACTTC. Its protein is CASSFARGGQETQYF.

The V gene is TRBV18, the J gene TRBJ2-1; possibly TRBD2 for D (6 bases). Trimming removed 0 bases at V and 5 bases at J, with 14 bases between. The CDR3 extends over 16 amino acids. Germline assignment: CDR1 KGHSH and CDR2 LQKENI. The CDR3 DNA reads as TGTGCCAGCTCACCACCGAGACTAGTGGTCGACAATGAGCAGTTCTTC. It translates to CASSPPRLVVDNEQFF.

Worth noting for this clonotype: The junction departs from germline at one end; a sequencing error may be responsible. The chain is built from TRBV12-3 or TRBV12-4 and TRBJ1-1; TRBD1 agrees at 8 bases. The CDR3 runs to 14 residues. The CDR3 DNA reads TGTGCCGGCAGCACAGGGGGAGGGTACACTGAAGCTTTCTTT. Translation gives CAGSTGGGYTEAFF.

This rearrangement joins TRBV29-1 to TRBJ2-5; D unresolved. Germline CDR1 SQVTM, CDR2 ANQGSEA. Trimming cost V 4 bases and J 2 bases, with 14 bases left between them. There are 14 residues in the CDR3. DNA of the CDR3: TGCAGCGTTGTGGGGATCTCACTTCAAGAGACCCAGTACTTC. Amino acids: CSVVGISLQETQYF.

The gene calls are TRBV3-1 and TRBJ2-7, with D perhaps TRBD2 (6 bases). This CDR3 spans 14 amino acids. CDR1 and CDR2 from the germline V gene are LGHDT and YNNKEL (reference sequence). The V gene lost 5 bases and the J gene lost 2 bases, with 13 bases spanning the gap. As DNA, the CDR3 is TGTGCCAGCAGCGGCCGGGACTTAGCCTACGAGCAGTACTTC. Protein sequence: CASSGRDLAYEQYF.

The rearrangement links TRBV12-3 or TRBV12-4 to TRBJ2-1; 11 bases match TRBD2. The CDR3 runs 15 residues. Trimming cost V 6 bases and J 6 bases; bases outside gene matches: 7. CDR3 coding DNA: TGTGCCAGCAGGTATAGCGGGGGGGCCGGCAATGAGCAGTTCTTC. Amino acids: CASRYSGGAGNEQFF.

In this sample, this clonotype turned up many times. The chain links TRBV7-2 to TRBJ2-5, with TRBD2 matching 9 bases. This CDR3 is built from 14 residues. Germline lookup yields CDR1 SGHTA and CDR2 FQGNSA. V dropped 7 bases and J dropped 5; count of bases not matched to a gene: 8. The CDR3 region is CASNLSGGSETQYF. In DNA, the CDR3 is TGTGCCAGCAACTTGAGCGGGGGGTCGGAGACCCAGTACTTC.